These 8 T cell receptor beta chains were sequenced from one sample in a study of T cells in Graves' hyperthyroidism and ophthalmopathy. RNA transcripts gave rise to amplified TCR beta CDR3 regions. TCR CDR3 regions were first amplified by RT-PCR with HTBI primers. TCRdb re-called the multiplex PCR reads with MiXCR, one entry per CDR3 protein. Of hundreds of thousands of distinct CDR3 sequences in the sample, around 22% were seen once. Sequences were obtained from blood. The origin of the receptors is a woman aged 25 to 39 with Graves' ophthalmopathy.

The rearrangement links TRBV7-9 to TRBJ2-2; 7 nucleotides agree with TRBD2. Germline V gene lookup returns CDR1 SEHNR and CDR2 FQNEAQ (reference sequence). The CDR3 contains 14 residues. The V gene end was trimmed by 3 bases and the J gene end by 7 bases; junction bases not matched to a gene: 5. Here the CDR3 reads CASSFRGDRGELFF. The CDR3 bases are TGTGCCAGCAGCTTCCGGGGGGATCGCGGGGAGCTGTTTTTT.

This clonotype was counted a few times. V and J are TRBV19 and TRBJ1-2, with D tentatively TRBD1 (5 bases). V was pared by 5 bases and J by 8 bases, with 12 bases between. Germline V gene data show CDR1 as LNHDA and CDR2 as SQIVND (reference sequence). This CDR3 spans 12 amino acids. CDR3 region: CASSPVRGGYTF. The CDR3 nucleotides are TGTGCCAGTAGTCCGGTCCGGGGGGGCTACACCTTC.

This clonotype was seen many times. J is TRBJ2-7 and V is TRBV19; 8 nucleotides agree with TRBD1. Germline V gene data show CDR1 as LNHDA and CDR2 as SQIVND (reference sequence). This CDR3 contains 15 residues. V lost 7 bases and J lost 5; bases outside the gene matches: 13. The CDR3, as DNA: TGTGCCAGTACCCCCCGAGAGGGACAGGATCACGAGCAGTACTTC. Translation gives CASTPREGQDHEQYF. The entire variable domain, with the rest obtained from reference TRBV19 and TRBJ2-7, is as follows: DGGITQSPKYLFRKEGQNVTLSCEQNLNHDAMYWYRQDPGQGLRLIYYSQIVNDFQKGDIAEGYSVSREKKESFPLTVTSAQKNPTAFYLCASTPREGQDHEQYFGPGTRLTVT.

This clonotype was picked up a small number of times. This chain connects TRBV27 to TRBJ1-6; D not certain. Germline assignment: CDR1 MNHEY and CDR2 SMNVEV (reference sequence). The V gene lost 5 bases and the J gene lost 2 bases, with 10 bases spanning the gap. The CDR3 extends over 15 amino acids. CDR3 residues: CASSARETYNSPLHF. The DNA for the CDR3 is TGTGCCAGCAGTGCCCGGGAGACCTATAATTCACCCCTCCACTTT.

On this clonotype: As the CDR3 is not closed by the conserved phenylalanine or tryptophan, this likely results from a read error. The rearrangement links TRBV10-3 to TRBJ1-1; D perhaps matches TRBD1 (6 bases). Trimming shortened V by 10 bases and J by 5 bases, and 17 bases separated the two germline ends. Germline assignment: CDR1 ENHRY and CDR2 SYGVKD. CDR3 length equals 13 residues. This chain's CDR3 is CATKSGAETEAFL. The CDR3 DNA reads TGTGCCACCAAATCAGGGGCTGAGACTGAAGCTTTCCTT.

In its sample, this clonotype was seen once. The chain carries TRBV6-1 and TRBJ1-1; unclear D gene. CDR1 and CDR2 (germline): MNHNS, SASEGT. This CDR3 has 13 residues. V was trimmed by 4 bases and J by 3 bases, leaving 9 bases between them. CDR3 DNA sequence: TGTGCCAGCAGTGCTAGCTCCGACACTGAAGCTTTCTTT. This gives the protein CASSASSDTEAFF.

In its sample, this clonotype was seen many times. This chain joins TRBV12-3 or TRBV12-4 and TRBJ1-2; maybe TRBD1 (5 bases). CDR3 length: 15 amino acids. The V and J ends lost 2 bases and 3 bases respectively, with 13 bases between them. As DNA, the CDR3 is TGTGCCAGCAGTTTAAAAGGGGCAGGGTACTATGGCTACACCTTC. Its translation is CASSLKGAGYYGYTF.

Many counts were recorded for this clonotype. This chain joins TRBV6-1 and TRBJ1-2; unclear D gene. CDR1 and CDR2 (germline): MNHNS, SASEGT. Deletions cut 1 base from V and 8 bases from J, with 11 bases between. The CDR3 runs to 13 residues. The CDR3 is CASSEEDWRGYTF. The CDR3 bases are TGTGCCAGCAGTGAAGAGGACTGGAGGGGCTACACCTTC.